This entry lists 12 T cell receptor beta chains sequenced from one sample in a study of blood T cells in healthy people across ages. A second about 6 to 12 cycle PCR used barcoded and J-beta primers. TCRdb re-analysed the 5' RACE reads in MiXCR, keeping a single row per CDR3 protein. The sample has over 950,000 distinct CDR3 sequences, around 54% seen once. Sequencing was done on a sample of blood. The receptor set was obtained from a woman aged 55-70 years in good health.

The V gene is TRBV28, the J gene TRBJ2-2; D remains ambiguous. The V and J ends lost 6 bases and 6 bases respectively, with 8 bases between them. The CDR3 spans 12 residues. CDR1 and CDR2 from the germline V gene are MDHEN and SYDVKM. This chain's CDR3 is CASRPMSGELFF. The CDR3 DNA sequence: TGTGCCAGCAGGCCTATGTCCGGGGAGCTGTTTTTT. The full variable domain, completed using reference TRBV28 and TRBJ2-2, is DVKVTQSSRYLVKRTGEKVFLECVQDMDHENMFWYRQDPGLGLRLIYFSYDVKMKEKGDIPEGYSVSREKKERFSLILESASTNQTSMYLCASRPMSGELFFGEGSRLTVL.

This chain uses TRBV4-1 with TRBJ2-1, with 10 bases lining up with TRBD2. Germline assignment: CDR1 MGHRA and CDR2 YSYEKL. The CDR3 covers 18 residues. V was pared by 3 bases and J by 6 bases, with 14 bases of the junction left unmatched. DNA for the CDR3: TGCGCCAGCAGCCAGGGGCTAGCGGGAGTACTACTCGGCAATGAGCAGTTCTTC. This translates into CASSQGLAGVLLGNEQFF.

Worth noting for this clonotype: One end of the junction is discordant with germline, which a read error may explain. The V and J genes are TRBV6-5 and TRBJ2-7; D not resolved. The CDR3 contains 15 residues. Germline loops: CDR1 MNHEY, CDR2 SVGAGI. The CDR3 here is CANSYSGRALYEQYF. The CDR3 DNA reads TGTGCCAACAGTTACTCGGGTCGCGCTCTCTACGAGCAGTACTTC.

The CDR3 region has the DNA TGTGCCAGCAGTTCCCCCTCTAGACCTCCCAATCAGCCCCAGCATTTT. Translating it yields CASSSPSRPPNQPQHF. The V gene is TRBV6-2 or TRBV6-3, the J gene TRBJ1-5; D gene ambiguous. The V gene lost 4 bases and the J gene lost 3 bases, with 16 bases spanning the gap. The germline V gene encodes CDR1 MNHEY and CDR2 SVGEGT. This CDR3 is built from 16 residues.

This sequence joins TRBV29-1 and TRBJ2-1; D not resolved. The germline gives CDR1 SQVTM, CDR2 ANQGSEA. V was trimmed by 4 bases and J by 10 bases, leaving 11 bases between them. The CDR3 consists of 11 residues. Here the CDR3 reads CSVGGAEEQFF. CDR3 DNA: TGCAGCGTTGGAGGCGCTGAGGAGCAGTTCTTC.

The chain joins TRBV7-9 to TRBJ1-3; weak D call: TRBD1 (5 bases). V was clipped by 5 bases and J by 7 bases, with 15 bases between them. Per germline, CDR1 SEHNR and CDR2 FQNEAQ (reference sequence). The CDR3 is 14 amino acids. CDR3 amino acids: CASSPRDPRNTIYF. Written as DNA, the CDR3 is TGTGCCAGCAGCCCCCGGGACCCGCGGAACACCATATATTTT.

This clonotype was observed a few times. The chain is built from TRBV7-9 and TRBJ2-7; 11 nucleotides match TRBD2. Germline V gene sequence: CDR1 SEHNR, CDR2 FQNEAQ (reference sequence). J lost 9 bases, V lost 5 bases, and 9 bases had no gene match. The CDR3 spans 14 residues. CDR3 DNA sequence: TGTGCCAGCAGCCGTACTAGCGGGAGCGGTAGGCAGTACTTC. Its translation is CASSRTSGSGRQYF.

The genes are TRBV29-1 and TRBJ2-1; TRBD1 is a possible D gene (8 bases). V lost 5 bases and J 5 bases, leaving 22 bases between the germline ends. Germline CDR1 SQVTM, CDR2 ANQGSEA. CDR3 length: 16 amino acids. CDR3 sequence: CSVQQRGDRRNNEQFF. CDR3 coding DNA: TGCAGCGTTCAACAACGGGGGGACAGGAGAAACAATGAGCAGTTCTTC.

This clonotype has more than one count but fewer than ten. The CDR3 nucleotides are TGTGCCAGCAGTGAAGCTGATCGGGCCGCCGGCACTGAAGCTTTCTTT. As protein: CASSEADRAAGTEAFF. J is TRBJ1-1 and V is TRBV2; D gene unclear. The length of the CDR3 is 16 residues. CDR1 is SNHLY, CDR2 FYNNEI, per germline. The V end lost 0 bases, the J end lost 4 bases, and 15 bases lay between the germline ends.

J is TRBJ2-5 and V is TRBV6-1; 15 positions match TRBD2. V was clipped by 6 bases and J by 11 bases; unmatched bases: 10. The germline CDR1 and CDR2 sequences are MNHNS and SASEGT. The CDR3 totals 15 residues. The CDR3 loop is CASRLGLAGGGEQYF. The CDR3 region has the DNA TGTGCCAGCAGGCTGGGACTAGCGGGAGGAGGTGAGCAGTACTTC.

The J gene is TRBJ2-7, the V gene TRBV10-3, with 9 bases matching TRBD1. The J call could be wrong; TRBJ2-5 is a better fit for the DNA end. The germline gives CDR1 ENHRY, CDR2 SYGVKD. The CDR3 is 17 residues long. The CDR3 sequence is CAISEALGTGIRKTQYF. CDR3 in DNA: TGTGCCATCAGTGAGGCCTTGGGGACAGGGATTAGGAAGACCCAGTACTTC.

The gene calls are TRBV7-9 and TRBJ2-7; 10 nucleotides agree with TRBD2. The J call may be mistaken, given a closer DNA end match to TRBJ2-5. The CDR3 is 15 residues long. Germline V gene sequence: CDR1 SEHNR, CDR2 FQNEAQ (reference sequence). In DNA, the CDR3 is TGTGCCAGCAGGATCCTAGCGGGAGCCAGGGAGACCCAGTACTTC. Its translation is CASRILAGARETQYF.